The present T cell receptor (beta chain) was sequenced within a study of blood T cell repertoires in COVID-19 (dated by TCRdb to 2019 to 2021). For context, the study as a whole: Samples covering the acute and convalescent phases of COVID-19 were provided by collaborators in the United States, Italy and Spain. The dataset comprised deeply sampled blood TCRbeta repertoires from subjects exposed to, actively infected with, or recovered from COVID-19. The material from the prospective study consisted of cDNA or gDNA derived from T cells, B-cell-depleted T cells, or PBMCs. The repertoires were released in a freely available public database intended as a resource for research on the immune response to SARS-CoV-2. Samples were obtained from the ongoing ImmuneRACE study (first 160 participants) and from approximately 1,200 subjects provided by 6 global collaborators. HLA class I and class II types, where available, came from metadata supplied by the sample provider rather than from assay-based typing. Sample metadata almost always included a de-identified subject ID, COVID-19 status, age in years and sex.

The immunoSEQ Assay, a bias-controlled multiplex PCR, was used to amplify TCRbeta CDR3 regions from genomic DNA. In the source study's methods: Within the assay, amplification of reference gene primers was used to estimate how many nucleated cells each sample contained. To quantify the absolute abundance of each unique TCRbeta CDR3 rearrangement, sequence reads were collapsed and filtered. For each sample, productive Simpson clonality was calculated as the square root of Simpson's diversity index across productive rearrangements. TCRdb took this table from immuneACCESS and kept in-frame rearrangements with V and J called. Such tables lack part of the clones; where checked against another copy, unresolved V genes explain under half of the gap, and the rest is unexplained. V, J and clone size are taken as reported in that table, and D and trimming were inferred from the DNA itself. The sample table lists some 130,000 clones, more than 85% of them with a count of one. Roughly a sixth of the sample is held by the ten biggest clonotypes.

Collaborating institutions collected whole blood in K2EDTA tubes following their own protocols. For TCRbeta analysis, collaborators shipped samples as frozen whole blood, isolated PBMCs, or DNA extracted from either of those sample types. Concerning this clone: Its antigen remains undetermined. Base qualities are not recorded, but no much larger clone differs from it by a single base.

Broader findings and caveats from the paper: Clinical and demographic metadata were provided uncurated, with the amount varying by source and participant.

This clonotype was sampled from a man over 45 with active or convalescent COVID-19. Sequencing input: peripheral blood.

The nucleotide sequence reads TGTGCCAGCAGGGTCCCGACAGGGAAAGCTTTCTTT. The translation is CASRVPTGKAFF. The chain is made from TRBV28 and TRBJ1-1; 7 junctional bases match TRBD1. According to the germline V gene, CDR1 reads MDHEN and CDR2 reads SYDVKM. Measured from the cysteine to the phenylalanine, the CDR3 is 12 residues long. The DNA shown is the 36-base CDR3, in frame from base 1. Germline trimming: 6 bases from V, 9 bases from J; junction bases outside gene matches: 7.